A selection of T cell receptor beta chains follows, all from one sample in a study of blood T cells in healthy people across ages. TCRdb re-analysed the 5' RACE reads in MiXCR, keeping a single row per CDR3 protein. Counted here are hundreds of thousands of distinct CDR3 sequences, roughly 40% occurring once; the ten biggest clones make up roughly 13%. Sequenced sample: blood. The receptors were sampled from a man younger than 35 in good health. CDR3s include the opening cysteine and the closing phenylalanine or tryptophan. D genes are given only for firm matches. Clone size appears in some rows only: once, few, many, or a class for an expanded clone.

j_gene: TRBJ2-7
v_gene: TRBV7-2
d_gene: TRBD1
abundance: few
CDR3aa: CASSQQGQGYEQYF
CDR3nt: TGTGCCAGCAGCCAACAAGGACAGGGCTACGAGCAGTACTTC

j_gene: TRBJ2-3
v_gene: TRBV7-9
d_gene: NA
abundance: few
CDR3aa: CASSNQGLSDTQYF
CDR3nt: TGTGCCAGCAGTAACCAGGGTCTGTCAGATACGCAGTATTTT

j_gene: TRBJ2-7
v_gene: TRBV6-4
d_gene: TRBD2
abundance: few
CDR3aa: CATVPGGVHEQYF
CDR3nt: TGTGCCACCGTACCGGGGGGAGTCCACGAGCAGTACTTC

j_gene: TRBJ1-2
v_gene: TRBV20-1
d_gene: NA
abundance: NA
CDR3aa: CSAIVPLTPGYTF
CDR3nt: TGCAGTGCCATAGTCCCCCTGACTCCCGGCTACACCTTC

j_gene: TRBJ2-7
v_gene: TRBV6-2/TRBV6-3
d_gene: NA
abundance: NA
CDR3aa: CASSYGLREHEQYF
CDR3nt: TGTGCCAGCAGTTACGGACTCAGGGAACACGAGCAGTACTTC

j_gene: TRBJ2-7
v_gene: TRBV6-6
d_gene: NA
abundance: many
CDR3aa: CASSPTDTSYEQYF
CDR3nt: TGTGCCAGCAGTCCTACGGACACGAGCTACGAGCAGTACTTC

j_gene: TRBJ1-2
v_gene: TRBV5-1
d_gene: TRBD1
abundance: many
CDR3aa: CASSGDRVMSYGYTF
CDR3nt: TGCGCCAGCAGCGGGGACAGGGTTATGTCTTATGGCTACACCTTC

j_gene: TRBJ1-1
v_gene: TRBV20-1
d_gene: TRBD1
abundance: few
CDR3aa: CSARVTTGENTEAFF
CDR3nt: TGCAGTGCTAGAGTTACGACAGGGGAGAACACTGAAGCTTTCTTT

j_gene: TRBJ1-2
v_gene: TRBV20-1
d_gene: TRBD1
abundance: NA
CDR3aa: CSARGSGQGSFYGYTF
CDR3nt: TGCAGTGCTAGGGGGTCCGGACAGGGTTCCTTCTATGGCTACACCTTC

j_gene: TRBJ2-7
v_gene: TRBV27
d_gene: NA
abundance: few
CDR3aa: CASKVPLAGEQYF
CDR3nt: TGTGCCAGCAAAGTCCCCCTCGCAGGCGAGCAGTACTTC